This entry lists 12 T cell receptor beta chains sequenced from one sample in a study of graft-versus-host responses after intestinal transplantation. Generated by immunoSEQ multiplex PCR, the TCRdb table keeps only in-frame clones and is missing some. This table holds about 88,000 clones, around 93% found once. Their cognate antigens are unknown. This material consisted of unstimulated CD4+ T cells sorted from spleen or lymph node cells, taken before transplant. These receptors were obtained from a human donor who was the organ donor for an intestinal transplant.

This chain joins TRBV25-1 and TRBJ1-4; D is undetermined. Germline lookup yields CDR1 MGHDK and CDR2 SYGVNS. Deletions cut 3 bases from V and 5 bases from J, with 7 bases between. This CDR3 is 13 amino acids long. The CDR3 DNA reads TGTGCCAGCAGTGAGTATAGAAATGAAAAACTGTTTTTT. This encodes CASSEYRNEKLFF.

The V call is TRBV5-4, the J call TRBJ1-4; the match to TRBD1 covers 8 bases. The CDR3 runs 14 residues. V was clipped by 4 bases and J by 7 bases; unmatched bases: 6. Per the germline V gene, CDR1 is SGHNT and CDR2 is YYREEE (reference sequence). This CDR3 is CASSETGVGEKLFF. Here the CDR3 DNA reads TGTGCCAGCAGCGAGACAGGGGTGGGTGAAAAACTGTTTTTT.

The chain couples TRBV5-1 to TRBJ2-1; 7 nucleotides match TRBD2. Unmatched junction bases numbered 11, after V lost 0 bases and J lost 8 bases. The CDR3 sequence is 16 residues long. Germline values: CDR1 SGHRS, CDR2 YFSETQ. The CDR3 nucleotides read TGCGCCAGCAGCTTGGTAGGCGGGAGTGGAATCTATGAGCAGTTCTTC. It encodes CASSLVGGSGIYEQFF. Together with reference TRBV5-1 and TRBJ2-1, the CDR3 gives the full variable domain: KAGVTQTPRYLIKTRGQQVTLSCSPISGHRSVSWYQQTPGQGLQFLFEYFSETQRNKGNFPGRFSGRQFSNSRSEMNVSTLELGDSALYLCASSLVGGSGIYEQFFGPGTRLTVL.

This clone was observed a handful of times. The chain links TRBV30 to TRBJ1-4; 7 bases are a match to TRBD1. The junction had 4 bases not matched to a gene; V was cut back by 4 bases and J by 5 bases. The CDR3 contains 13 residues. Germline V CDR1 and CDR2: GTSNPN, SVGIG (reference sequence). The CDR3: CAWTGTDNEKLFF. CDR3 bases: TGTGCCTGGACCGGGACAGACAATGAAAAACTGTTTTTT.

This chain links TRBV10-3 with TRBJ2-3; 11 nucleotides agree with TRBD2. The germline gives CDR1 ENHRY, CDR2 SYGVKD. The CDR3 extends over 15 amino acids. J was trimmed by 0 bases and V by 4 bases; bases with no gene match: 0. CDR3 sequence: CAISGLAGSTDTQYF. DNA of the CDR3: TGTGCCATCAGTGGACTAGCGGGGAGCACAGATACGCAGTATTTT.

J is TRBJ1-1 and V is TRBV2; TRBD1 matches at 10 bases. The junction had 10 bases not matched to a gene; V was cut back by 8 bases and J by 1 base. Germline V CDR1 and CDR2: SNHLY, FYNNEI. This CDR3 is built from 16 residues. The CDR3 here is CASDPGTGASNTEAFF. DNA of the CDR3: TGTGCCAGCGATCCCGGGACAGGGGCATCGAACACTGAAGCTTTCTTT.

This chain uses TRBV7-9 with TRBJ2-1; no reliable D call. The CDR3 length is 13 residues. V was cut by 2 bases and J by 4 bases, with 6 bases left in between. Germline assignment: CDR1 SEHNR and CDR2 FQNEAQ (reference sequence). The CDR3 nucleotides are TGTGCCAGCAGCTTAAGCTTTTACAATGAGCAGTTCTTC. It yields the protein CASSLSFYNEQFF.

The sample holds a few counts of this clone. The chain carries TRBV6-5 and TRBJ1-2; D is ambiguous. This CDR3 is 13 amino acids long. CDR1 MNHEY and CDR2 SVGAGI come from the germline V gene. Trimming took 5 bases from V and 0 from J, leaving 7 bases between them. As DNA, the CDR3 is TGTGCCAGCAGTCGGGTCACTAACTATGGCTACACCTTC. Amino acid sequence: CASSRVTNYGYTF.

The genes are TRBV6-5 and TRBJ2-2, with a possible D match to TRBD2 (5 bases). V was pared by 8 bases and J by 2 bases, with 9 bases between. There are 13 residues in the CDR3. CDR1 is MNHEY, CDR2 SVGAGI, per germline. Here the CDR3 reads CASGSANTGELFF. The CDR3 region has the DNA TGTGCCAGCGGGAGTGCAAACACCGGGGAGCTGTTTTTT.

The chain is built from TRBV18 and TRBJ2-2; 10 nucleotides line up with TRBD2. Germline V gives CDR1 KGHSH, CDR2 LQKENI. This CDR3 is 16 amino acids long. After removal of 4 bases from V and 1 base from J, the junction contained 3 bases not matched to a gene. The CDR3 sequence is CASSRLAGVNTGELFF. The CDR3 DNA reads as TGTGCCAGCTCACGGCTAGCGGGAGTGAACACCGGGGAGCTGTTTTTT.

The chain employs TRBV5-6 and TRBJ2-1; 11 bases are shared with TRBD2. Per the germline V gene, CDR1 is SGHDT and CDR2 is YYEEEE. This CDR3 region has 16 residues. V was pared by 4 bases and J by 3 bases, with 6 bases of the junction left unmatched. The DNA for the CDR3 is TGTGCCAGCAGCCTACGACTAGCGGGATTCTACAATGAGCAGTTCTTC. This codes for CASSLRLAGFYNEQFF.

This rearrangement joins TRBV11-2 to TRBJ2-3, with D perhaps TRBD1 (8 bases). The CDR3 covers 16 residues. The V and J ends lost 3 bases and 4 bases respectively, with 17 bases between them. Germline CDR1 and CDR2: SGHAT and FQNNGV. CDR3 coding DNA: TGTGCCAGCAGCTTGGTTTTACAGGGGGGGCCAGATACGCAGTATTTT. As protein: CASSLVLQGGPDTQYF.